The clone carrying this T cell receptor (beta chain) occurred a few times. Profiling relied on immunoSEQ multiplex PCR, and the TCRdb table lists in-frame clones only, not all of them. The sample consists of a few hundred thousand clones, 70% to 80% of them appearing once. The CDR3 contains 14 residues. Trimming left V 0 bases short and J 0 bases short, with 5 bases between. The V gene's germline CDR1 is KGHSY and CDR2 FQNENV. The entry originates in a study of shared clonotypes between healthy human individuals. The sequencing input was PBMCs. The V call is TRBV16, the J call TRBJ1-1; D is ambiguous. The sequence came from a middle-aged woman in good health. Some clones in this sample may be carry-over from other donors' samples. In DNA form, the CDR3 reads TGTGCCAGCAGCCAATCCTCCATGAACACTGAAGCTTTCTTT. As protein: CASSQSSMNTEAFF.